This is a list of T cell receptor beta chains from one sample in a study of T cell changes during pregnancy in multiple sclerosis. The assay was immunoSEQ multiplex PCR, and TCRdb's table has in-frame clones only and misses some. The sample has around 75,000 clones, about 91% seen once; the top ten hold about 0.27%. The input for sequencing was CD4+ T cells from peripheral blood mononuclear cells, taken in the third trimester of pregnancy. The receptors stem from a female donor in good health, enrolled as a control in a pregnancy study. CDR3s include the opening cysteine and the closing phenylalanine or tryptophan.

>TRBJ2-3|TRBV11-3
CASSFAGGQGTDTQYF
>TRBJ2-6|TRBV7-3
CASSLRLGAGANVLTF
>TRBJ1-2|TRBV19
CASSQTGGAPYGYTF
>TRBJ2-5|TRBV6-4
CASRRLDFQETQYF
>TRBJ1-6|TRBV19
CASSPDREEWSPLHF
>TRBJ2-1|TRBV19
CASSIVHRAQGNEQFF
>TRBJ2-7|TRBV4-1
CASSQGLGATYEQYF
>TRBJ1-1|TRBV30
CAWSSGTGGAWVNTEAFF
>TRBJ1-2|TRBV30
CAWSDRGGYTF
>TRBJ2-2|TRBV19
CASTPGGGTGELFF
>TRBJ1-1|TRBV30
CAWSVFGQGATEAFF
>TRBJ1-2|TRBV5-6
CASSLPYEGAVHGYTF
>TRBJ1-6|TRBV7-2
CASSPRTGDSYNSPLHF
>TRBJ2-5|TRBV9
CASGSTSGGSRETQYF
>TRBJ2-5|TRBV19
CASSVGGTGETQYF
>TRBJ2-1|TRBV9
CASSVIPGQGSGEQFF
>TRBJ1-2|TRBV9
CASSPGDSAYGYTF
>TRBJ2-1|TRBV4-2
CASSQDVVQNGQFF
>TRBJ2-5|TRBV7-9
CASSLDRVVEETQYF
>TRBJ1-2|TRBV4-3
CASSQEPRQGSGYTF
>TRBJ2-1|TRBV30
CAWSVRPQGDEQFF
>TRBJ2-7|TRBV2
CASSKHKGQLLSYEQYF
>TRBJ2-5|TRBV30
CAWSPQGGAETQYF
>TRBJ1-1|TRBV11-3
CASSQTGIAEAFF
>TRBJ1-2|TRBV30
CAWTRPPTGGGYTF
>TRBJ1-4|TRBV19
CASSMRGSQGKLFF
>TRBJ1-6|TRBV5-6
CASSVDGGGNSPLHF
>TRBJ1-5|TRBV11-2
CASSSEPNQPQHF
>TRBJ1-2|TRBV2
CASRNDRGGYGYTF
>TRBJ1-2|TRBV7-3
CASSLGGSGSNYGYTF
>TRBJ1-2|TRBV9
CASSAGGGGFVNYGYTF
>TRBJ2-5|TRBV30
CASATLGVNGETQYF
>TRBJ1-4|TRBV2
CASSELSADAEKLFF
>TRBJ1-2|TRBV7-2
CASSYTGDYGYTF
>TRBJ2-2|TRBV11-2
CASSSRDRYRGTGELFF
>TRBJ2-1|TRBV19
CASSIGSNNEQFF
>TRBJ1-6|TRBV4-2
CASSPWEGDSPLHF
>TRBJ2-5|TRBV5-1
CASRPGGVGETQYF
>TRBJ2-5|TRBV7-8
CASSLAGETQYF
>TRBJ2-2|TRBV10-1
CASSEGREEAGELFF
>TRBJ1-1|TRBV5-4
CASMPRGNTEAFF
>TRBJ2-7|TRBV2
CASSGAGKSSYEQYF
>TRBJ1-1|TRBV7-9
CASSFSYGTEAFF
>TRBJ2-3|TRBV11-2
CASSPLGTSTDTQYF
>TRBJ2-7|TRBV14
CASSQIPGGGEQYF
>TRBJ2-5|TRBV29-1
CSVEVGGEETQYF
>TRBJ1-3|TRBV18
CASSPSGGAGNTIYF
>TRBJ1-5|TRBV12-5
CASAGTGGNQPQHF